The clone carrying this T cell receptor (beta chain) was counted at least ten times. Its antigen is undetermined. The sample comes from a study of regulatory T cells in long-lasting Graves disease. Findings and caveats of the study: Persistent Graves' patients showed less TCR diversity than newly diagnosed ones.

This sample's time point: newly diagnosed GD, antithyroid drugs for less than 3 months. The TCR library used RNA extracted from PBMCs. Arm-PCR of CDR3 regions with iRepertoire HTBI primers generated TCR beta libraries. TCRdb called the multiplex PCR reads again in MiXCR, with one record for every CDR3 protein. The data show 400,000 to 500,000 distinct CDR3 sequences, about a sixth seen once. The CDR3 sequence is 18 residues long. The V end lost 0 bases, the J end lost 6 bases, and 22 bases lay between the germline ends. The same specimen was also included in a second study, on T cells in Graves' hyperthyroidism and ophthalmopathy.

This TCR was sampled from a woman younger than 35 with Graves disease. The sample here was peripheral blood mononuclear cells (PBMCs), taken at new diagnosis, from a patient treated with antithyroid drugs. The gene calls are TRBV12-3 or TRBV12-4 and TRBJ2-3, with no clear D. Written as DNA, the CDR3 is TGTGCCAGCAGTTTAGCGCTACGGACCCAGCTGCGCGTTGATACGCAGTATTTT. This gives the protein CASSLALRTQLRVDTQYF.